Listed here is a single TCR beta chain. Its cognate antigen is unknown. Data came from immunoSEQ multiplex PCR; TCRdb stores just in-frame clones and leaves some out. Among around 9,000 clones listed, about 90% were seen once. The record originates from a study of blood T cell dynamics during melanoma immunotherapy. Study overall: First-line therapy was either pembrolizumab or nivolumab with ipilimumab for metastatic melanoma. Whole-study results and caveats: Disease-control patients' PBMC repertoires became either more clonal or more diverse at W3.

Time point indicated: week 3, after first cycle of checkpoint inhibitor. Blood was drawn before treatment and at week 3 after checkpoint blockade. Disease control meant complete response, partial response or stable disease at 12 weeks. Trimming removed 4 bases at V and 7 bases at J, with 14 bases between. Germline lookup yields CDR1 LNHDA and CDR2 SQIVND (reference sequence). The CDR3 is 14 residues long. The origin of this receptor is a human donor with melanoma. The material sequenced was blood, taken from a patient treated with checkpoint blockade. V gene TRBV19 combines with J gene TRBJ2-1; TRBD2 might be the D (6 bases). The CDR3 reads CASSSRRGWNEQFF. For the CDR3, the DNA is TGTGCCAGTAGTAGCCGGCGGGGTTGGAATGAGCAGTTCTTC.